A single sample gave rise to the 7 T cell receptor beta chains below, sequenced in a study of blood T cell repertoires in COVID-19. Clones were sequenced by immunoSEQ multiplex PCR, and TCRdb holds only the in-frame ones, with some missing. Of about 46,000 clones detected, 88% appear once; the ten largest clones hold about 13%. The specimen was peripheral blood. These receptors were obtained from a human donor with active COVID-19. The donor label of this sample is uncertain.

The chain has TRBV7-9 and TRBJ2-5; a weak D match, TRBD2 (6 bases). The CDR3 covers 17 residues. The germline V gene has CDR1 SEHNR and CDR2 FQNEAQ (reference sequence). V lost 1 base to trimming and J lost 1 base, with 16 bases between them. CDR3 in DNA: TGTGCCAGCAGCTTAGTGGGGGGAGCGGGCGTCCAAGAGACCCAGTACTTC. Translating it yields CASSLVGGAGVQETQYF.

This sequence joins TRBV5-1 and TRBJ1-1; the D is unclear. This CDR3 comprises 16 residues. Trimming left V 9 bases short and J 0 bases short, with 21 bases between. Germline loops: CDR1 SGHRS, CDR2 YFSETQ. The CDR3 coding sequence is TGCGCCACCGCGCGCCGGGGTGGTGGAATGAACACTGAAGCTTTCTTT. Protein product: CATARRGGGMNTEAFF.

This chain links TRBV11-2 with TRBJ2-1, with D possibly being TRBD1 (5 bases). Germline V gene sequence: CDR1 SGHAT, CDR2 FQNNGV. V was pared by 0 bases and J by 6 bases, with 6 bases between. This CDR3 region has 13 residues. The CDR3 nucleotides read TGTGCCAGCAGCTTAGATAGGGGCAATGAGCAGTTCTTC. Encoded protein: CASSLDRGNEQFF.

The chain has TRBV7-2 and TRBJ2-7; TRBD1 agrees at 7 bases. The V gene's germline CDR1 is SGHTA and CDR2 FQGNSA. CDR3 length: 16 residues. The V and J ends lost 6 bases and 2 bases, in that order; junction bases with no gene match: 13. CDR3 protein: CASSTSNLRGTYEQYF. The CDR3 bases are TGTGCCAGCAGTACATCTAATCTCAGGGGGACCTACGAGCAGTACTTC. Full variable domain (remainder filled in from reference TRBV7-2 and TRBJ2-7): GAGVSQSPSNKVTEKGKDVELRCDPISGHTALYWYRQSLGQGLEFLIYFQGNSAPDKSGLPSDRFSAERTGGSVSTLTIQRTQQEDSAVYLCASSTSNLRGTYEQYFGPGTRLTVT.

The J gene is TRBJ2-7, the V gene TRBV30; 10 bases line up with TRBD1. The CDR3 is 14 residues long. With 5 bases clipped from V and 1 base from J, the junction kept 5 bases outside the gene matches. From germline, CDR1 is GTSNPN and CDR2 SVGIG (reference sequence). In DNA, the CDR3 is TGTGCCTGGCTCCGGGACAGGGGTTCCTACGAGCAGTACTTC. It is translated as CAWLRDRGSYEQYF.

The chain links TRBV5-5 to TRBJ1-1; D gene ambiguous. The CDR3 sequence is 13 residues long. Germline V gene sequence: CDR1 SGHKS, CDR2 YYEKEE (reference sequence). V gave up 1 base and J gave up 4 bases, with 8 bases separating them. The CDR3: CASSLWSGTEAFF. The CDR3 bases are TGTGCCAGCAGCTTGTGGAGCGGCACTGAAGCTTTCTTT.

CDR3 coding DNA: TGCGCCAGCAGCTCGACTAGCGGGGCCGCCGATACGCAGTATTTT. Translating it yields CASSSTSGAADTQYF. This sequence joins TRBV5-1 and TRBJ2-3, with 11 bases lining up with TRBD2. Germline CDR1 is SGHRS and CDR2 is YFSETQ. V shed 3 bases and J 6 bases; nucleotides not matched to a gene: 6. This CDR3 is 15 amino acids long.